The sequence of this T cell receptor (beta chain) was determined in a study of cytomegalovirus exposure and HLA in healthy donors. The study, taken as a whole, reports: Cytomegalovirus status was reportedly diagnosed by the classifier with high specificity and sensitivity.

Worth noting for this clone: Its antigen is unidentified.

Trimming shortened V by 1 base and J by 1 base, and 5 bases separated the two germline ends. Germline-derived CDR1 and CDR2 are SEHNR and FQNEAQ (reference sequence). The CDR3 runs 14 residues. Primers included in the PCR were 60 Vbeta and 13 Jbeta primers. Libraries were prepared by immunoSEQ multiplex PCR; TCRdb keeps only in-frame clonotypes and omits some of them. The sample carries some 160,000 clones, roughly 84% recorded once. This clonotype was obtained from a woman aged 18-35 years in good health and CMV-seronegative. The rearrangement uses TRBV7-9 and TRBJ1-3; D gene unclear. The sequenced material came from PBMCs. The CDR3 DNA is TGTGCCAGCAGCTTAGGAGGGTCTGGAAACACCATATATTTT. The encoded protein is CASSLGGSGNTIYF.